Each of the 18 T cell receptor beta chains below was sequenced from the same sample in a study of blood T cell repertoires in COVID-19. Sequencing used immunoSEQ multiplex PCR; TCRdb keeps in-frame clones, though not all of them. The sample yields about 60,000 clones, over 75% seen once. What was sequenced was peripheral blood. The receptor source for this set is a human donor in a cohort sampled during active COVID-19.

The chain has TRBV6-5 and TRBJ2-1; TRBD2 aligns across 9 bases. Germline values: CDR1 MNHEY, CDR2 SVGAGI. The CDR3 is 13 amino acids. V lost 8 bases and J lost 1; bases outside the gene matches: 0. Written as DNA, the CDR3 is TGTGCCAGCCTAGCGGGGTCCTACAATGAGCAGTTCTTC. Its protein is CASLAGSYNEQFF.

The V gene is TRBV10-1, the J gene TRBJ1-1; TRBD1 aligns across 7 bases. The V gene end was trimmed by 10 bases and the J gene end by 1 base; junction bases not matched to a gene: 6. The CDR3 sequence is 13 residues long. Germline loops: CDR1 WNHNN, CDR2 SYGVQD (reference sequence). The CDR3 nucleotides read TGCGCCATCCGGGACAGACAGAACACTGAAGCTTTCTTT. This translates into CAIRDRQNTEAFF.

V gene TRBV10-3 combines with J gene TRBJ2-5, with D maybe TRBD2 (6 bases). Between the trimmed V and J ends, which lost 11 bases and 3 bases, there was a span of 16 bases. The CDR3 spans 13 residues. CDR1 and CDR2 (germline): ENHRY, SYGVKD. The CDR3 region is CAAGGTMEETQYF. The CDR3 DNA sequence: TGTGCCGCCGGGGGTACAATGGAAGAGACCCAGTACTTC.

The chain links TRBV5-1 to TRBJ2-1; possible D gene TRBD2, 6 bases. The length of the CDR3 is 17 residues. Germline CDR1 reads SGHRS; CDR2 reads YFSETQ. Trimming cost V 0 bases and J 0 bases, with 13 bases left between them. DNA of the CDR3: TGCGCCAGCAGCTTGGGGAGGCTAGCGAGCTCCTACAATGAGCAGTTCTTC. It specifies CASSLGRLASSYNEQFF.

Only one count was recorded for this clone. CDR3 sequence (DNA): TGTGCCAGCAGTGACAGGGTGAAGACCCAGTACTTC. Its protein product is CASSDRVKTQYF. The chain employs TRBV2 and TRBJ2-5, with D possibly TRBD1 on 5 matching bases. V was trimmed by 3 bases and J by 6 bases, leaving 8 bases between them. The length of the CDR3 is 12 residues. Germline V gene lookup returns CDR1 SNHLY and CDR2 FYNNEI. Variable domain in full (rest from reference TRBV2 and TRBJ2-5): EPEVTQTPSHQVTQMGQEVILRCVPISNHLYFYWYRQILGQKVEFLVSFYNNEISEKSEIFDDQFSVERPDGSNFTLKIRSTKLEDSAMYFCASSDRVKTQYFGPGTRLLVL.

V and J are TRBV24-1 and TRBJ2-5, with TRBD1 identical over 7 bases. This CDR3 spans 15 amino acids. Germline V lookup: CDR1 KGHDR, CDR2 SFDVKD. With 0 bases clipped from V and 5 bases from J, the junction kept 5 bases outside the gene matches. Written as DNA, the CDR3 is TGTGCCACCAGTGATTTGGAGGGGGCGGGTGAGACCCAGTACTTC. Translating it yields CATSDLEGAGETQYF.

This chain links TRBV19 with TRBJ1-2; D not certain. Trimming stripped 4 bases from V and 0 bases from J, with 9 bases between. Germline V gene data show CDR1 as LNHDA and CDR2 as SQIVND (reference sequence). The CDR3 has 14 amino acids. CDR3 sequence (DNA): TGTGCCAGTAGTAATGGAGGGACTAACTATGGCTACACCTTC. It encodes CASSNGGTNYGYTF.

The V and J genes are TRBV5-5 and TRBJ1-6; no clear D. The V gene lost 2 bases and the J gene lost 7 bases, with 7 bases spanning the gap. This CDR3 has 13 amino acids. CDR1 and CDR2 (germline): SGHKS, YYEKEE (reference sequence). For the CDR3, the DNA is TGTGCCAGCAGCTTCCCAGGAAATTCACCCCTCCACTTT. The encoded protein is CASSFPGNSPLHF. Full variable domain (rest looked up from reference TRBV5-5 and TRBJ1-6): DAGVTQSPTHLIKTRGQQVTLRCSPISGHKSVSWYQQVLGQGPQFIFQYYEKEERGRGNFPDRFSARQFPNYSSELNVNALLLGDSALYLCASSFPGNSPLHFGNGTRLTVT.

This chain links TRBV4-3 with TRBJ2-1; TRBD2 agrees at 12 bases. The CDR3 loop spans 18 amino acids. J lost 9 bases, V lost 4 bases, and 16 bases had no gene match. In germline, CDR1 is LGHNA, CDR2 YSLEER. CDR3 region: CASSRTQGASGGGSEQFF. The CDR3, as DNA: TGCGCCAGCAGCCGTACACAGGGGGCTAGCGGGGGGGGGAGTGAGCAGTTCTTC.

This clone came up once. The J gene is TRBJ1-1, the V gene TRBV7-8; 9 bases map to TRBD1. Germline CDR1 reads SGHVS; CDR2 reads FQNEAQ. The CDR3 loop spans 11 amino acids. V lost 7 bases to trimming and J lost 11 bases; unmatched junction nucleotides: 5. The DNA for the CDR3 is TGTGCCAGCAAATGGACAGGGGAGGCTTTCTTT. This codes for CASKWTGEAFF.

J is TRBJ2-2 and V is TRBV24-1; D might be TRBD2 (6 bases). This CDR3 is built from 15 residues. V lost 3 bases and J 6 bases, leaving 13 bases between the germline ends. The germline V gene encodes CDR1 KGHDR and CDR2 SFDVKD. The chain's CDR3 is CATSDQNWGAGELFF. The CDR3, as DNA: TGTGCCACCAGTGATCAAAACTGGGGGGCCGGGGAGCTGTTTTTT.

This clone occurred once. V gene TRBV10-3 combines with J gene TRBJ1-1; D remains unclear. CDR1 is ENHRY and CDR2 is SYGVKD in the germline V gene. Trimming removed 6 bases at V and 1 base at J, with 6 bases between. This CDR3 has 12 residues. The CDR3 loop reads CAISRGNTEAFF. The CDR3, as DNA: TGTGCCATCAGCCGGGGGAACACTGAAGCTTTCTTT.

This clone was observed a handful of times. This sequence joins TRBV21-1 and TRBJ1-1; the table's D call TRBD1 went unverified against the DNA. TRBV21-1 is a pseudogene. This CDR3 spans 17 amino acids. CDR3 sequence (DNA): TGTGCCAGCAGCAAAGCAGGATCCCAGGGGGTGAACACTGAAGCTTTCTTT. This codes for CASSKAGSQGVNTEAFF.

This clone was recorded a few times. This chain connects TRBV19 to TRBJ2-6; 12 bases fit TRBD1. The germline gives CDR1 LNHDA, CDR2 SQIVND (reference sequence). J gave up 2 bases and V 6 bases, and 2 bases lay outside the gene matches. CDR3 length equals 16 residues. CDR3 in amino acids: CASRGTGGAGANVLTF. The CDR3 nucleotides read TGTGCCAGTAGGGGGACAGGGGGCGCTGGGGCCAACGTCCTGACTTTC.

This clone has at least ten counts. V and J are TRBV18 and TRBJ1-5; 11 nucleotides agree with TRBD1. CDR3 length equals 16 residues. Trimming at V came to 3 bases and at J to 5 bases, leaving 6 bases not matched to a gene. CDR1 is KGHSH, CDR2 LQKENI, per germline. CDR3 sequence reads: CASSPPGTGGHQPQHF. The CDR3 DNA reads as TGTGCCAGCTCACCCCCTGGGACAGGGGGACATCAGCCCCAGCATTTT. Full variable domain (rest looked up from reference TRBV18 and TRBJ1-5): NAGVMQNPRHLVRRRGQEARLRCSPMKGHSHVYWYRQLPEEGLKFMVYLQKENIIDESGMPKERFSAEFPKEGPSILRIQQVVRGDSAAYFCASSPPGTGGHQPQHFGDGTRLSIL.

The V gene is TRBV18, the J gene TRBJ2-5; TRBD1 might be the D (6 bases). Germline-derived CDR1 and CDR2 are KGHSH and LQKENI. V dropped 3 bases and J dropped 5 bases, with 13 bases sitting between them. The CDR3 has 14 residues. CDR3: CASSPIDRRETQYF. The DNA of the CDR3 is TGTGCCAGCTCACCGATCGACAGGCGGGAGACCCAGTACTTC.

Written as DNA, the CDR3 is TGTGCCATCAGTGAAAGTAGCGGCTACACAGATACGCAGTATTTT. Protein: CAISESSGYTDTQYF. The genes are TRBV10-3 and TRBJ2-3; a weak D match, TRBD2 (6 bases). The length of the CDR3 is 15 residues. The germline V gene encodes CDR1 ENHRY and CDR2 SYGVKD. Trimming removed 3 bases from V and 2 bases from J, with 12 bases in between.

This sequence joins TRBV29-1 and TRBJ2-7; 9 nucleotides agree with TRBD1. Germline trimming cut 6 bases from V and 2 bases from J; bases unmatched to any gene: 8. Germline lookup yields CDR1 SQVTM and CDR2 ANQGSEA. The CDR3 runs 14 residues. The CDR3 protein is CSVARTGETYEQYF. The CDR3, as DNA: TGCAGCGTGGCTAGGACAGGGGAAACCTACGAGCAGTACTTC.